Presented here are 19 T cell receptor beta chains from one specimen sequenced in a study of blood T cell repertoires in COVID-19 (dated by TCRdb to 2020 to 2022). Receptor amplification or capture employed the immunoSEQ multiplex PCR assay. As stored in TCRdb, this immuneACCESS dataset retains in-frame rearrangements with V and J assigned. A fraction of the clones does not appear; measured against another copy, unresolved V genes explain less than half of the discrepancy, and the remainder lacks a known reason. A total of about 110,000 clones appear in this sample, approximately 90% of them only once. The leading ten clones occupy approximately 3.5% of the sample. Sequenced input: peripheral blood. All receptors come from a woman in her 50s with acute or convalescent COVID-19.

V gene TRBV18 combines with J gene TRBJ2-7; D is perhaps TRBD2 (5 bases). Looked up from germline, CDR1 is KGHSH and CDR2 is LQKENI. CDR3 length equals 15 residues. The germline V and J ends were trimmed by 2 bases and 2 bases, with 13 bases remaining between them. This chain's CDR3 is CASSPTIAGAYEQYF. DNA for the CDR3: TGTGCCAGCTCACCAACGATCGCCGGGGCCTACGAGCAGTACTTC.

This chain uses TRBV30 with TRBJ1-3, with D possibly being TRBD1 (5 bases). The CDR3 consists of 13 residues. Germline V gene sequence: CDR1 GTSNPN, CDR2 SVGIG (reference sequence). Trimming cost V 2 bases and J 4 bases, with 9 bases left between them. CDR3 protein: CAWSPRGGNTIYF. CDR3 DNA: TGTGCCTGGAGTCCCCGGGGGGGAAACACCATATATTTT.

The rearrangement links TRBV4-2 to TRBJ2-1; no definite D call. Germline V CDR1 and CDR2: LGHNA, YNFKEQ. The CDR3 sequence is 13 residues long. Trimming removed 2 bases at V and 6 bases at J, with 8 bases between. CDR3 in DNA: TGTGCCAGCAGCCAATATGGCCCCAATGAGCAGTTCTTC. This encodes CASSQYGPNEQFF.

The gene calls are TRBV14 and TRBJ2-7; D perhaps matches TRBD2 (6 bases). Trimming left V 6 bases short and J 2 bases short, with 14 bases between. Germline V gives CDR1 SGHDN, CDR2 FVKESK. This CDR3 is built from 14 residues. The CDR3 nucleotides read TGTGCCAGCAGTCGGGCCGGGGGAACCTACGAGCAGTACTTC. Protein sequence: CASSRAGGTYEQYF.

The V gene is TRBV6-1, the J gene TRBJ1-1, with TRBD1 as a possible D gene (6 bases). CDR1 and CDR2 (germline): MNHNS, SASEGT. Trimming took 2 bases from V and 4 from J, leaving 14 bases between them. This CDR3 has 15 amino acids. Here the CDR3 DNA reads TGTGCCAGCAGTGAAAAGGGCCAGGGGACCACTGAAGCTTTCTTT. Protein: CASSEKGQGTTEAFF.

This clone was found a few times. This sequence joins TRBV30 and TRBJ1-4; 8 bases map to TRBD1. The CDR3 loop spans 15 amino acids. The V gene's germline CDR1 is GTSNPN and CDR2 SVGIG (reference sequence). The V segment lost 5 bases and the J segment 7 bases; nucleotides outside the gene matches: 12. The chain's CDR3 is CAWRTPGGGGEKLFF. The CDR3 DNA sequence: TGTGCCTGGCGGACCCCAGGGGGCGGGGGTGAAAAACTGTTTTTT.

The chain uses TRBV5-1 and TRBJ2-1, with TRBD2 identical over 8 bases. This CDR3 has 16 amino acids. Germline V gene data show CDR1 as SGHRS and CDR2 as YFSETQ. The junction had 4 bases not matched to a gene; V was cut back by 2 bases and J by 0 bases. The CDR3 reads CASSLGAGGSYNEQFF. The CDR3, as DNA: TGCGCCAGCAGCTTAGGGGCGGGGGGCTCCTACAATGAGCAGTTCTTC.

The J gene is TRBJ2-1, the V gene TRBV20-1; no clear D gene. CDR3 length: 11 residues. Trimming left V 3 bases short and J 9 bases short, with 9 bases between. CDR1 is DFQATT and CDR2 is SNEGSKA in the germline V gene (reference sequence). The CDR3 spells CSASPAVEQFF. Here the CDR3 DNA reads TGCAGTGCTAGTCCCGCGGTTGAGCAGTTCTTC.

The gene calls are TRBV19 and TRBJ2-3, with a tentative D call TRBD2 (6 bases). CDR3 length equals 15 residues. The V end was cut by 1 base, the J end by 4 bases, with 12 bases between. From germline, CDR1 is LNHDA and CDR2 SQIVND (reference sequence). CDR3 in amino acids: CASSIVAGFADTQYF. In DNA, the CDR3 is TGTGCCAGTAGTATAGTGGCGGGGTTCGCAGATACGCAGTATTTT.

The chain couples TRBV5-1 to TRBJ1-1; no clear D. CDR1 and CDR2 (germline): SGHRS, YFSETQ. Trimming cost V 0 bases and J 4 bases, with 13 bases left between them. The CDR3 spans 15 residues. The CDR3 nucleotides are TGCGCCAGCAGCTTGGAATCCGGGAGTGGCACTGAAGCTTTCTTT. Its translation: CASSLESGSGTEAFF.

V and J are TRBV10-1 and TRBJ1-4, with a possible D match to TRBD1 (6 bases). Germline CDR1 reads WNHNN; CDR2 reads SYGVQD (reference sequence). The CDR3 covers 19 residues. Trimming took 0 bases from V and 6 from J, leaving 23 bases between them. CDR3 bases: TGCGCCAGCAGTGAGTCGTTCGTCGGGGGGCTATCTGTGGATGAAAAACTGTTTTTT. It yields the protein CASSESFVGGLSVDEKLFF.

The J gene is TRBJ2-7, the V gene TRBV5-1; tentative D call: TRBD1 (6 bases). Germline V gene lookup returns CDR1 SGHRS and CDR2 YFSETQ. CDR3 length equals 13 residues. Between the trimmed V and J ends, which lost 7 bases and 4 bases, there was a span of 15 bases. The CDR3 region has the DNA TGCGCCAGCGGTACAGGGAATAGGTACGAGCAGTACTTC. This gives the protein CASGTGNRYEQYF. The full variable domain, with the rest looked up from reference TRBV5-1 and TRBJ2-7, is KAGVTQTPRYLIKTRGQQVTLSCSPISGHRSVSWYQQTPGQGLQFLFEYFSETQRNKGNFPGRFSGRQFSNSRSEMNVSTLELGDSALYLCASGTGNRYEQYFGPGTRLTVT.

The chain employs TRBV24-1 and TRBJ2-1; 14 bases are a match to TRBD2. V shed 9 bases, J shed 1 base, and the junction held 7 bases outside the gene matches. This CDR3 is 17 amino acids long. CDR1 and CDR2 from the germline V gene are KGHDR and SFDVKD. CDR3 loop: CATEGTSGRKSYNEQFF. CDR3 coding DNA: TGTGCCACCGAAGGGACTAGCGGGAGAAAGTCCTACAATGAGCAGTTCTTC.

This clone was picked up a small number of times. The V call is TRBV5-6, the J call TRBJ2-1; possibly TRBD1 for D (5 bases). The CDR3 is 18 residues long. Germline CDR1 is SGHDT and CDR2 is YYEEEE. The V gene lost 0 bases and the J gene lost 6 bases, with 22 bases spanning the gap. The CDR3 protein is CASSLVPGAAKRLNEQFF. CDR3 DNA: TGTGCCAGCAGCTTGGTCCCTGGGGCAGCGAAAAGACTCAATGAGCAGTTCTTC.

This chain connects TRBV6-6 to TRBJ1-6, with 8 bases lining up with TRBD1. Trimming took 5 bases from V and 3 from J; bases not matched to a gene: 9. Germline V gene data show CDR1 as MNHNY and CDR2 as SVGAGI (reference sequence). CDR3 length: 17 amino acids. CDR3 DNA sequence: TGTGCCAGCAGTCAACAGGGGGGGATCCGCTATAATTCACCCCTCCACTTT. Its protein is CASSQQGGIRYNSPLHF.

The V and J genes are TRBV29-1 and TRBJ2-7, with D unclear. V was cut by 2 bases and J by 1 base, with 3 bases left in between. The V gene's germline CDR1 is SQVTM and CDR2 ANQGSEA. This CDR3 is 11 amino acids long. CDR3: CSVELSYEQYF. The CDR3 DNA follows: TGCAGCGTTGAATTATCCTACGAGCAGTACTTC.

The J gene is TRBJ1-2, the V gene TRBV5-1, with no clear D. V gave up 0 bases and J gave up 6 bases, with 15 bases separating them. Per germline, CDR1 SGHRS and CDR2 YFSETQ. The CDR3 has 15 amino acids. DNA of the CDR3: TGCGCCAGCAGCTTGGCCGGCCGCGGGGAGGATGGCTACACCTTC. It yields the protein CASSLAGRGEDGYTF.

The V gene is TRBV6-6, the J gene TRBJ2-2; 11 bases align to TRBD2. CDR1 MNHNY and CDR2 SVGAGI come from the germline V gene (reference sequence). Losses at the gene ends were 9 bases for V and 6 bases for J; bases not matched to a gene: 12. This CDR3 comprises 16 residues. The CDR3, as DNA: TGTGCCAGGTCCATAGCGGGAGGGTATAGACCCGGGGAGCTGTTTTTT. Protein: CARSIAGGYRPGELFF.

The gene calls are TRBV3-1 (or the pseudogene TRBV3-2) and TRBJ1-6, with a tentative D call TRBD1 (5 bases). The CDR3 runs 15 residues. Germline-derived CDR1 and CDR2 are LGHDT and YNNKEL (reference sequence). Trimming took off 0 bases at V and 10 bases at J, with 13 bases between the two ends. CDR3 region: CASSQDPGVRSPLHF. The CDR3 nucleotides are TGTGCCAGCAGCCAAGATCCGGGGGTTCGGTCACCCCTCCACTTT.